This T cell receptor (beta chain) was recovered during a study of tumor-infiltrating lymphocytes in primary liver carcinoma. Study observations and caveats: It was tumor-adjacent and tumor-blood pairs that overlapped less than tumor region pairs did.

Extraction also yielded germline DNA, while blood RNA was obtained from unsorted whole blood. It was before surgery that roughly 3.9 milliliters of peripheral blood were collected. The CDR3 spans 16 residues. Germline CDR1 SGHAT, CDR2 FQNNGV. The input was approximately 500 ng total RNA; TCR beta cDNA was made from it with a constant-region primer. Investigators got TCR beta libraries out of three nested multiplex PCR rounds, done with slightly modified ARM-PCR. TRBV1-TRBV30 forward primers paired with a C-beta reverse primer were used in the first two PCR rounds, which ran approximately 10 cycles each. One entry per CDR3 protein, called by TCRdb with MiXCR from the multiplex PCR reads. The table lists 310,000 or so distinct CDR3 sequences, 58% of them singletons. Comments on this clonotype: The antigen is unknown. The germline gene is not matched at one end of the junction; a read error may be the cause.

The source of this sequence is a woman aged 25-40 years with primary liver carcinoma and hepatitis B virus infection. The sequenced material came from peripheral blood. The chain employs TRBV11-2 and TRBJ2-1; 13 positions match TRBD2. The CDR3 sequence is CASSWGGLAGSNEQSF. The CDR3 region has the DNA TGTGCCAGTAGCTGGGGGGGACTAGCGGGGAGCAATGAGCAGTCCTTC.